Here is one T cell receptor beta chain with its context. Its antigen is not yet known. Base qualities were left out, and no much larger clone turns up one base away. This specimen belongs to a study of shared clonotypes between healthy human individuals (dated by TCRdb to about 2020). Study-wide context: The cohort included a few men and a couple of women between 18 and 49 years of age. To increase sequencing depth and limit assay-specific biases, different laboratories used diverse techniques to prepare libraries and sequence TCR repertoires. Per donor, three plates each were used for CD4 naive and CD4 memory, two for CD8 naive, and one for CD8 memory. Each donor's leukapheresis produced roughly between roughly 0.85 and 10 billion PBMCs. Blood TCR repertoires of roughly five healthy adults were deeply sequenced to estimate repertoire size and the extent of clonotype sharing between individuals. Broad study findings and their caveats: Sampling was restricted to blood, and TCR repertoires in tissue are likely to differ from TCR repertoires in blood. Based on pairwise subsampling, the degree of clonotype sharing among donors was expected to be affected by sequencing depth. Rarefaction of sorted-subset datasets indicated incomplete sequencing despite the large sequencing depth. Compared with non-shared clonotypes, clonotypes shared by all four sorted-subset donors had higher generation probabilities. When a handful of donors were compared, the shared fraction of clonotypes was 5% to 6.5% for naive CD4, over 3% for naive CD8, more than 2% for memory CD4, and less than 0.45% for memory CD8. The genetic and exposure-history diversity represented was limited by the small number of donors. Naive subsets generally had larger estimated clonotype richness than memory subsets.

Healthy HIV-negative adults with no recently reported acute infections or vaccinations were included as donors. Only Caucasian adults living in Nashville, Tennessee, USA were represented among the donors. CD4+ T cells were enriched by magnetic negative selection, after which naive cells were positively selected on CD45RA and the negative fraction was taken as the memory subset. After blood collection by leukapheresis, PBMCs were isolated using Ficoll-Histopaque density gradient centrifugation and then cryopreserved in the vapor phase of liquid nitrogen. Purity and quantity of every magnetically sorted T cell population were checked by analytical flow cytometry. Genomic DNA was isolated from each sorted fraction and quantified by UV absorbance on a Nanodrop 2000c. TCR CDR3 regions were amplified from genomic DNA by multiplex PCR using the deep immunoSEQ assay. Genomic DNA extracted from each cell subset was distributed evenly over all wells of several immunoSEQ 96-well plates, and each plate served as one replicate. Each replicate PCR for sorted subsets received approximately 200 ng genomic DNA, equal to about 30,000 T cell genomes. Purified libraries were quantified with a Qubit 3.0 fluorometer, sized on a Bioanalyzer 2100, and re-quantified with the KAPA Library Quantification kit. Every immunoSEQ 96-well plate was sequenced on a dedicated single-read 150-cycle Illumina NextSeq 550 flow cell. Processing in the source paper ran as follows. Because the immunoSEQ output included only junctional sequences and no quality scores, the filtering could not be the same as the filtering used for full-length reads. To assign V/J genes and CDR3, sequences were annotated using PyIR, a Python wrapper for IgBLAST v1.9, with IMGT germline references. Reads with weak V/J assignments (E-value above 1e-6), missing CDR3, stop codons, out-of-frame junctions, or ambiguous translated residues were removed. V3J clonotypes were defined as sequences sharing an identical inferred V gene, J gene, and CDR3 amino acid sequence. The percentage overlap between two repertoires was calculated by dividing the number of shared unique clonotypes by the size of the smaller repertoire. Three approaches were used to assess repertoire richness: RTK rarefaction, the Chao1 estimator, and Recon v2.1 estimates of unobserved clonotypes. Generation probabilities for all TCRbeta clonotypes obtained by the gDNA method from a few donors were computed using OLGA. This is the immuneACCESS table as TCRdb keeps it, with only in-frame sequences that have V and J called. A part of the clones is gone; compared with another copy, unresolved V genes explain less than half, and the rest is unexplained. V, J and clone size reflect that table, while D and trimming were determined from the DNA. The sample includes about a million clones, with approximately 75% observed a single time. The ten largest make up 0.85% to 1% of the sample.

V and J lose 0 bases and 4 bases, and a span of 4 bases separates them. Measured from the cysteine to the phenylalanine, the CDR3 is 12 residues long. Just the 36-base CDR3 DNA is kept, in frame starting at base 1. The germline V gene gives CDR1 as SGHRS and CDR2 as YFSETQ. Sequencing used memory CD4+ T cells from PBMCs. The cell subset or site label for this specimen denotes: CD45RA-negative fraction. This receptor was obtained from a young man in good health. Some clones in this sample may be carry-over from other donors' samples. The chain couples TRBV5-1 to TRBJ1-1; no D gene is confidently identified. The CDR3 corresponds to CASSLEGTEAFF. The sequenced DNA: TGCGCCAGCAGCTTGGAGGGCACTGAAGCTTTCTTT. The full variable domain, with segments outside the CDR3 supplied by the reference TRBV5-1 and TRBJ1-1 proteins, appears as KAGVTQTPRYLIKTRGQQVTLSCSPISGHRSVSWYQQTPGQGLQFLFEYFSETQRNKGNFPGRFSGRQFSNSRSEMNVSTLELGDSALYLCASSLEGTEAFFGQGTRLTVV.